This T cell receptor beta chain was identified during a study of shared clonotypes between healthy human individuals. Profiling relied on immunoSEQ multiplex PCR, and the TCRdb table lists in-frame clones only, not all of them. The table has some 1,100,000 clones, roughly 74% seen once. Germline CDR1 is MGHRA and CDR2 is YSYEKL. The CDR3 runs 17 residues. Trimming at V came to 4 bases and at J to 4 bases, leaving 9 bases not matched to a gene. Sequencing was carried out using memory CD4+ T cells from PBMCs. The subset: CD45RA-negative fraction. The chain carries TRBV4-1 and TRBJ2-3; 12 positions agree with TRBD2. This clonotype originated in a man aged 18 to 30 in good health. Some clones in this sample may be carry-over from other donors' samples. CDR3: CASSLTTSGSVADTQYF. In DNA, the CDR3 is TGCGCCAGCAGCCTAACGACTAGCGGGAGCGTTGCAGATACGCAGTATTTT.